The 26 T cell receptor beta chains below all came from one sample that was sequenced in a study of identical twins. Using its own MiXCR run on the 5' RACE reads, TCRdb lists one record per CDR3 protein. The table shows about 720,000 distinct CDR3 sequences, with about 18% occurring only once. This sample was shared with a second study, whose subject was T cells expressing NK-cell markers.

The sample was PBMCs. The receptors originated from a woman in her late teens or twenties in good health.

V is TRBV6-5 and J is TRBJ1-2, with TRBD1 matching over 8 bases. J was trimmed by 0 bases and V by 2 bases; bases with no gene match: 8. CDR3 size: 17 residues. Germline CDR1 is MNHEY and CDR2 is SVGAGI. The CDR3 coding sequence is TGTGCCAGCAGTTACCATAGGACAGGGAGAACTAACTATGGCTACACCTTC. This translates into CASSYHRTGRTNYGYTF.

The J gene is TRBJ2-1, the V gene TRBV12-3 or TRBV12-4, with D uncertain. The CDR3 is made up of 15 amino acids. The V gene lost 5 bases and the J gene lost 2 bases, with 13 bases spanning the gap. This chain's CDR3 is CASSRGRVAYNEQFF. CDR3 in DNA: TGTGCCAGCAGTCGCGGCCGCGTGGCCTACAATGAGCAGTTCTTC.

This clonotype was seen at least ten times. The chain couples TRBV12-3 or TRBV12-4 to TRBJ1-2; 9 nucleotides agree with TRBD1. V was clipped by 8 bases and J by 8 bases; unmatched bases: 6. This CDR3 contains 12 residues. CDR3 coding DNA: TGTGCCAGCGGGTGGACAGGGGTCGGCTACACCTTC. Translating it yields CASGWTGVGYTF.

The table lists this clonotype with a few counts. CDR3 coding DNA: TGCAGCGTTAGGGGGGCTGTTCGAAGCACAGATACGCAGTATTTT. It encodes CSVRGAVRSTDTQYF. The V call is TRBV29-1, the J call TRBJ2-3; D may be TRBD1 or TRBD2 (6 bases each). The CDR3 is 15 amino acids. CDR1 is SQVTM, CDR2 ANQGSEA, per germline. The V end lost 5 bases, the J end lost 0 bases, and 15 bases lay between the germline ends.

This clonotype has ten or more counts. This sequence joins TRBV12-3 or TRBV12-4 and TRBJ2-5, with D perhaps TRBD1 (6 bases). Trimming left V 5 bases short and J 6 bases short, with 16 bases between. The length of the CDR3 is 14 residues. The CDR3 coding sequence is TGTGCCAGCAGTCCGGGTCCAGGGGAAAAGACCCAGTACTTC. Its protein product is CASSPGPGEKTQYF.

This chain uses TRBV18 with TRBJ2-6; maybe TRBD1 (6 bases). This CDR3 spans 17 amino acids. Trimming pared 6 bases from V and 5 bases from J, leaving 20 bases between. From germline, CDR1 is KGHSH and CDR2 LQKENI. The CDR3 sequence is CASSPGQSSGRANVLTF. The CDR3 DNA follows: TGTGCCAGCTCCCCTGGACAGTCCTCTGGGCGGGCCAACGTCCTGACTTTC.

This chain connects TRBV20-1 to TRBJ2-7, with D possibly called TRBD1 or TRBD2 (5 bases each). V lost 0 bases and J 3 bases, leaving 9 bases between the germline ends. Per the germline V gene, CDR1 is DFQATT and CDR2 is SNEGSKA (reference sequence). The CDR3 is 13 amino acids. CDR3 sequence: CSAREGTNYEQYF. The DNA for the CDR3 is TGCAGTGCTAGAGAGGGGACCAACTACGAGCAGTACTTC.

V and J are TRBV29-1 and TRBJ2-7; D is ambiguous. This CDR3 contains 16 residues. Looked up from germline, CDR1 is SQVTM and CDR2 is ANQGSEA. CDR3 nucleotides: TGCACCCCGAAGGAGTGGAATAGCTCACTGACCTACGAGCAGTACTTC. Its protein is CTPKEWNSSLTYEQYF.

The rearrangement links TRBV6-1 to TRBJ2-7, with 8 positions matching TRBD2. Germline V gene data show CDR1 as MNHNS and CDR2 as SASEGT. Trimming removed 7 bases from V and 3 bases from J; junction bases left unmatched: 8. This CDR3 spans 14 amino acids. In DNA form, the CDR3 reads TGTGCCAGCACCCGACTAGCGAGCCTCTACGAGCAGTACTTC. Translating it yields CASTRLASLYEQYF.

Only a few counts were recorded for this clonotype. The genes are TRBV20-1 and TRBJ2-7; D could derive from TRBD1 or TRBD2 (5 bases each). Germline lookup yields CDR1 DFQATT and CDR2 SNEGSKA (reference sequence). There are 14 residues in the CDR3. V dropped 3 bases and J dropped 2 bases, with 14 bases sitting between them. The CDR3 loop reads CSARGTWGAYEQYF. In DNA form, the CDR3 reads TGCAGTGCTAGGGGGACGTGGGGTGCCTACGAGCAGTACTTC.

J is TRBJ2-3 and V is TRBV5-6; possibly TRBD2 for D (6 bases). Trimming cost V 2 bases and J 5 bases, with 12 bases left between them. The CDR3 spans 14 residues. Per the germline V gene, CDR1 is SGHDT and CDR2 is YYEEEE. CDR3 coding DNA: TGTGCCAGCAGCTTAGGAGGAGGGCAAGATACGCAGTATTTT. This translates into CASSLGGGQDTQYF.

This clonotype was seen a handful of times. The chain couples TRBV6-2 or TRBV6-3 to TRBJ2-1, with 7 bases identical to TRBD1. The CDR3 is made up of 15 amino acids. From germline, CDR1 is MNHEY and CDR2 SVGEGT. V was clipped by 8 bases and J by 2 bases; unmatched bases: 9. CDR3 sequence reads: CASGPYRGTYNEQFF. CDR3 nucleotides: TGTGCCAGCGGCCCCTACAGGGGAACCTACAATGAGCAGTTCTTC.

The genes are TRBV7-9 and TRBJ2-3; D gene uncertain. V lost 4 bases to trimming and J lost 3 bases, with 17 bases between them. The V gene's germline CDR1 is SEHNR and CDR2 FQNEAQ (reference sequence). This CDR3 is built from 16 residues. The CDR3 spells CASSSREVGLTDTQYF. In nucleotides, the CDR3 is TGTGCCAGCAGCTCCAGAGAGGTTGGGTTAACAGATACGCAGTATTTT. Full variable domain (missing parts from reference TRBV7-9 and TRBJ2-3): DTGVSQNPRHKITKRGQNVTFRCDPISEHNRLYWYRQTLGQGPEFLTYFQNEAQLEKSRLLSDRFSAERPKGSFSTLEIQRTEQGDSAMYLCASSSREVGLTDTQYFGPGTRLTVL.

The J gene is TRBJ2-1, the V gene TRBV9, with D possibly TRBD2 on 6 matching bases. The germline V gene encodes CDR1 SGDLS and CDR2 YYNGEE. V was cut by 7 bases and J by 0 bases, with 14 bases left in between. This CDR3 contains 15 residues. The CDR3 sequence is CASSGTGDSYNEQFF. The CDR3, as DNA: TGTGCCAGCTCCGGGACTGGAGACTCCTACAATGAGCAGTTCTTC.

In this sample, this clonotype turned up a few times. The J gene is TRBJ1-1, the V gene TRBV3-1; a possible D gene is TRBD1 (6 bases). Germline V gives CDR1 LGHDT, CDR2 YNNKEL (reference sequence). The CDR3 loop spans 16 amino acids. Trimming shortened V by 0 bases and J by 5 bases, and 16 bases separated the two germline ends. CDR3 region: CASSQDWRGSLTEAFF. The CDR3 DNA reads TGTGCCAGCAGCCAAGATTGGAGGGGGTCATTGACTGAAGCTTTCTTT.

The CDR3 loop reads CSAATARQSTDTQYF. For the CDR3, the DNA is TGCAGTGCTGCTACTGCGCGGCAAAGCACAGATACGCAGTATTTT. V is TRBV20-1 and J is TRBJ2-3; unclear D gene. Trimming shortened V by 5 bases and J by 0 bases, and 15 bases separated the two germline ends. The CDR3 totals 15 residues. The germline V gene has CDR1 DFQATT and CDR2 SNEGSKA (reference sequence).

This clonotype was counted a few times. The chain links TRBV6-5 to TRBJ1-2, with D unresolved. Germline V gene lookup returns CDR1 MNHEY and CDR2 SVGAGI. The CDR3 extends over 13 amino acids. V lost 1 base, J lost 3 bases, and 6 bases lay in between. CDR3 in DNA: TGTGCCAGCAGTTACTTCCCTTACTATGGCTACACCTTC. This codes for CASSYFPYYGYTF.

The V and J genes are TRBV6-1 and TRBJ1-4, with TRBD1 matching 7 bases. The CDR3 has 17 amino acids. Germline V gene data show CDR1 as MNHNS and CDR2 as SASEGT. J gave up 4 bases and V 5 bases, and 13 bases lay outside the gene matches. The CDR3 coding sequence is TGTGCCAGCAGTCCCGGAAGGGGGGGACAGTTTAATGAAAAACTGTTTTTT. Amino acids: CASSPGRGGQFNEKLFF.

V is TRBV5-1 and J is TRBJ1-6; TRBD1 matches 7 bases. The CDR3 extends over 18 amino acids. Germline V gene sequence: CDR1 SGHRS, CDR2 YFSETQ. V lost 0 bases and J lost 4; bases outside the gene matches: 10. The CDR3 protein is CASSLAGRGRGYNSPLHF. CDR3 nucleotide sequence: TGCGCCAGCAGCTTGGCCGGAAGGGGCAGGGGGTATAATTCACCCCTCCACTTT.

This rearrangement joins TRBV12-3 or TRBV12-4 to TRBJ2-1; TRBD2 agrees at 11 bases. With V trimmed by 7 bases and J by 6 bases, 8 bases remained unmatched. CDR3 size: 15 residues. This CDR3 reads CASTFGTSGSNEQFF. CDR3 coding DNA: TGTGCCAGCACCTTCGGGACTAGCGGCAGCAATGAGCAGTTCTTC.

The rearrangement links TRBV6-1 to TRBJ2-7; 8 bases align to TRBD2. Germline CDR1 and CDR2: MNHNS and SASEGT. The ends lost 3 bases at V and 6 bases at J; junction bases unmatched: 1. This CDR3 contains 12 residues. The CDR3 loop reads CASSEGTSEQYF. Written as DNA, the CDR3 is TGTGCCAGCAGTGAGGGGACTAGCGAGCAGTACTTC.

V usage is TRBV25-1 and J usage is TRBJ2-7; D unclear. This CDR3 contains 15 residues. V was pared by 2 bases and J by 3 bases, with 14 bases between. CDR1 MGHDK and CDR2 SYGVNS come from the germline V gene. The CDR3 DNA reads TGTGCCAGCAGTGAAAAGGGTCGTCCCCTCTACGAGCAGTACTTC. Protein: CASSEKGRPLYEQYF.

This clonotype has a handful of counts. The chain combines TRBV20-1 with TRBJ2-7; 8 bases align to TRBD1. The CDR3 runs to 13 residues. CDR1 is DFQATT, CDR2 SNEGSKA, per germline (reference sequence). V gave up 4 bases and J gave up 4 bases; unmatched junction bases: 6. The CDR3 region is CSATYTGGYEQYF. CDR3 DNA: TGCAGTGCTACTTATACAGGGGGATACGAGCAGTACTTC.

This clonotype has only a few counts. This chain joins TRBV20-1 and TRBJ1-5; D gene ambiguous. Trimming left V 3 bases short and J 4 bases short, with 16 bases between. CDR1 is DFQATT, CDR2 SNEGSKA, per germline (reference sequence). The CDR3 is 15 amino acids. CDR3 region: CSASGPSRRNQPQHF. The CDR3 region has the DNA TGCAGTGCTAGTGGGCCCTCGAGGAGGAATCAGCCCCAGCATTTT.

There are many counts of this clonotype. The genes are TRBV6-1 and TRBJ2-3, with D perhaps matching TRBD1 or TRBD2 (5 bases each). V dropped 5 bases and J dropped 0 bases, with 9 bases sitting between them. Germline V gene data show CDR1 as MNHNS and CDR2 as SASEGT. CDR3 length: 14 amino acids. The CDR3 loop is CASSTRDSTDTQYF. CDR3 in DNA: TGTGCCAGCAGTACCCGGGACAGCACAGATACGCAGTATTTT.

This clonotype has just one count. The gene calls are TRBV7-8 and TRBJ2-3; D remains unclear. V was pared by 3 bases and J by 4 bases, with 8 bases between. The CDR3 length is 13 residues. Germline loops: CDR1 SGHVS, CDR2 FQNEAQ. CDR3: CASSFFRSDTQYF. The CDR3 DNA sequence: TGTGCCAGCAGCTTCTTTCGATCAGATACGCAGTATTTT.